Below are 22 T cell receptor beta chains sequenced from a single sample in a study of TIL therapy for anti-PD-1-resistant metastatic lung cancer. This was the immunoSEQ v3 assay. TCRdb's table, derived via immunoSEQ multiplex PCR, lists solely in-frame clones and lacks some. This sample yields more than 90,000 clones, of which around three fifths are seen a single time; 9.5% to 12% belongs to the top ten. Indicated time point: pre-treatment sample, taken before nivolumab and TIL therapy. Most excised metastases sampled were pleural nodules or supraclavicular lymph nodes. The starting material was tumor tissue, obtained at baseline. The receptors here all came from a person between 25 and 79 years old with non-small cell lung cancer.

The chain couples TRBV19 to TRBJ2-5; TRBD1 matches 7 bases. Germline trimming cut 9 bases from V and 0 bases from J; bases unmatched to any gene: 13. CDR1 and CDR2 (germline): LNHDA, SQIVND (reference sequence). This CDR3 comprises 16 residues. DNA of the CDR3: TGTGCCAGCGCCGCGTCGACAGGGTACAACCAAGAGACCCAGTACTTC. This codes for CASAASTGYNQETQYF.

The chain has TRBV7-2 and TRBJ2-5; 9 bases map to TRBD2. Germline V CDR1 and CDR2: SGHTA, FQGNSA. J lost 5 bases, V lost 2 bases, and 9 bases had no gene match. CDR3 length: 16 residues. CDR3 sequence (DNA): TGTGCCAGCAGCTTACCCGAGTGGCTAGCGGGGGAGACCCAGTACTTC. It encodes CASSLPEWLAGETQYF.

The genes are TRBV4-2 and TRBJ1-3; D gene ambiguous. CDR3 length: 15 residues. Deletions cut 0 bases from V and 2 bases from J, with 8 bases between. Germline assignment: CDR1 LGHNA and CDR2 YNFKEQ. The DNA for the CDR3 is TGTGCCAGCAGCCAAGATCAAGGGACTGGAAACACCATATATTTT. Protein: CASSQDQGTGNTIYF.

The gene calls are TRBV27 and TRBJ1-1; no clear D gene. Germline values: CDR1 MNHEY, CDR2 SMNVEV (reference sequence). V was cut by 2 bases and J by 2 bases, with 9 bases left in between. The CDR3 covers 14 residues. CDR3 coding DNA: TGTGCCAGCAGTTTAGAACTGAGAAACACTGAAGCTTTCTTT. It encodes CASSLELRNTEAFF.

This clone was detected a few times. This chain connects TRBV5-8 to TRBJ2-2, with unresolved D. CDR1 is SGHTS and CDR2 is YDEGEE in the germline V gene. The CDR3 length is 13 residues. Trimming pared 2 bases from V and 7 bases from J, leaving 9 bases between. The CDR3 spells CASSLRAGGELFF. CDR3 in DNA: TGTGCCAGCAGCTTAAGGGCTGGCGGGGAGCTGTTTTTT.

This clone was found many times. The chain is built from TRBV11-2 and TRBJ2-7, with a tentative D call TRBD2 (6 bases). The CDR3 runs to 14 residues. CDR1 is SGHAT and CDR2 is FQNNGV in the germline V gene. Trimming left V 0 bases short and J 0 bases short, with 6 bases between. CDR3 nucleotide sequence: TGTGCCAGCAGCTTAGAGGACTACTCCTACGAGCAGTACTTC. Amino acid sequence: CASSLEDYSYEQYF.

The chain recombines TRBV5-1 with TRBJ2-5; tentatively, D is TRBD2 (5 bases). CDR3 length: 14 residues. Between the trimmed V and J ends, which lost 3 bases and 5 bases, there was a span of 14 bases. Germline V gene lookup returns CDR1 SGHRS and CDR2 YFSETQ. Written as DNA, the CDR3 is TGCGCCAGCAGCTCCCCTTCGGGCGGGGAGACCCAGTACTTC. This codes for CASSSPSGGETQYF.

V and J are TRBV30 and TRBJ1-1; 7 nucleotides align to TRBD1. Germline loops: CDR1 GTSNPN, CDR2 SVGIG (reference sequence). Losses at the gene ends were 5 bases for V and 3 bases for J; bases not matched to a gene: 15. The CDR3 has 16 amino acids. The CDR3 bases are TGTGCCTGGGACCTTACCGGGACAGATTTTTACACTGAAGCTTTCTTT. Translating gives CAWDLTGTDFYTEAFF.

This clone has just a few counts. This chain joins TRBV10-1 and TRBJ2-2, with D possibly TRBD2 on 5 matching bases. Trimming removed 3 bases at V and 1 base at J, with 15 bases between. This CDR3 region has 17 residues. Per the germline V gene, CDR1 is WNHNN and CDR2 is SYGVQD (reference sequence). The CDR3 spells CASSDLPGKENTGELFF. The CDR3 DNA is TGCGCCAGCAGTGACTTACCGGGGAAGGAGAACACCGGGGAGCTGTTTTTT.

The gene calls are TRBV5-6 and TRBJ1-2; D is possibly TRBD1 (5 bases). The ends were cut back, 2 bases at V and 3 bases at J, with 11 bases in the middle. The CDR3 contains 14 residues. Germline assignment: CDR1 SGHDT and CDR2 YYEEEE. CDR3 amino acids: CASSLRVGDYGYTF. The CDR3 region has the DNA TGTGCCAGCAGCTTAAGAGTGGGGGACTATGGCTACACCTTC.

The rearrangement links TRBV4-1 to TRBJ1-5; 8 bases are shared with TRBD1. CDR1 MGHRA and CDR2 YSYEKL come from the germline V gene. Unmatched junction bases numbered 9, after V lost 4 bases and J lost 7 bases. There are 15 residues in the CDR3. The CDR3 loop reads CASSLAQGVEQPQHF. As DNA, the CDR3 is TGCGCCAGCAGCCTTGCACAGGGGGTAGAGCAGCCCCAGCATTTT.

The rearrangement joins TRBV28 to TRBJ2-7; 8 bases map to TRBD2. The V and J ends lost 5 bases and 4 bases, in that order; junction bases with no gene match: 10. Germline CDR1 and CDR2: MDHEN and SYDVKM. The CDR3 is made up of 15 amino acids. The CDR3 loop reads CASSPVGTREYEQYF. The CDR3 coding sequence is TGTGCCAGCAGTCCCGTAGGGACTAGAGAATACGAGCAGTACTTC. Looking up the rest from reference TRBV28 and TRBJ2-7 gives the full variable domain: DVKVTQSSRYLVKRTGEKVFLECVQDMDHENMFWYRQDPGLGLRLIYFSYDVKMKEKGDIPEGYSVSREKKERFSLILESASTNQTSMYLCASSPVGTREYEQYFGPGTRLTVT.

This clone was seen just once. The DNA of the CDR3 is TGCGCCAGCAGCCTTACAGGGGATAATTCACCCCTCCACTTT. As protein: CASSLTGDNSPLHF. This sequence joins TRBV5-1 and TRBJ1-6, with 7 bases lining up with TRBD1. The CDR3 sequence is 14 residues long. Germline lookup yields CDR1 SGHRS and CDR2 YFSETQ. Trimming took 4 bases from V and 5 from J; bases not matched to a gene: 3.

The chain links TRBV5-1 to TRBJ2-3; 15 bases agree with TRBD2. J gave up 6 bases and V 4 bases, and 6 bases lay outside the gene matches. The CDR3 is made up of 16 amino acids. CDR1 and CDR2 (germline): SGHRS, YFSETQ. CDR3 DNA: TGCGCCAGCAGCGCAGGACTAGCGGGGGGGCCCGATACGCAGTATTTT. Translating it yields CASSAGLAGGPDTQYF.

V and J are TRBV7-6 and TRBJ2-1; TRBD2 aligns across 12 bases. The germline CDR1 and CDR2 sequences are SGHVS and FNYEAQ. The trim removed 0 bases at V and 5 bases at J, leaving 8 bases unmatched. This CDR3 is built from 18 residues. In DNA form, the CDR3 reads TGTGCCAGCAGCTTAGCCCCGGCTAGCGGGGGGGCTAACAATGAGCAGTTCTTC. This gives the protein CASSLAPASGGANNEQFF.

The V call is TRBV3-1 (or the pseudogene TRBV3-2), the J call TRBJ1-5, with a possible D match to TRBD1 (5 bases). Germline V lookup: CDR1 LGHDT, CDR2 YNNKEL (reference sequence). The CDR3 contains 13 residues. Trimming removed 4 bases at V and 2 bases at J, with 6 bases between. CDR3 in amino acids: CASSRGGNQPQHF. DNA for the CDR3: TGTGCCAGCAGCCGGGGGGGCAATCAGCCCCAGCATTTT.

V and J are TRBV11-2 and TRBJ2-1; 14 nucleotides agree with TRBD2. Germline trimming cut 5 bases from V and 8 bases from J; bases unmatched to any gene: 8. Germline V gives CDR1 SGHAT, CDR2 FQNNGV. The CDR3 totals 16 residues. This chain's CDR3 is CASSRDRTSGRYEQFF. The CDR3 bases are TGTGCCAGCAGCCGGGACCGGACTAGCGGGAGGTATGAGCAGTTCTTC.

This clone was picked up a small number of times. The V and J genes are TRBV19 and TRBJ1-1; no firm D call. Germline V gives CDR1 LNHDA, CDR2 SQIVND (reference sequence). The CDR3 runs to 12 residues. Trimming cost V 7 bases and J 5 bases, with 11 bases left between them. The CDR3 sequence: CASTARWTEAFF. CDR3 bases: TGTGCCAGTACCGCCCGGTGGACTGAAGCTTTCTTT.

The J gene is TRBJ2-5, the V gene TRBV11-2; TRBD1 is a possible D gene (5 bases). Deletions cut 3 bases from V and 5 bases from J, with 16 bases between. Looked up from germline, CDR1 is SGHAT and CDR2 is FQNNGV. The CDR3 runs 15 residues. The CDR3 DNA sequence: TGTGCCAGCAGCTTGAACCGTGCCAGGGTTGAGACCCAGTACTTC. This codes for CASSLNRARVETQYF.

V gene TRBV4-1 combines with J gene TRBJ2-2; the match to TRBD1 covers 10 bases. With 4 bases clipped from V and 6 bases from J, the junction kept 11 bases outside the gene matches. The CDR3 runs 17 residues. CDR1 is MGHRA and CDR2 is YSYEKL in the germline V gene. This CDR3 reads CASSLRGGTGVPGELFF. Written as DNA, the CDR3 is TGCGCCAGCAGCCTAAGAGGGGGGACAGGGGTCCCCGGGGAGCTGTTTTTT.

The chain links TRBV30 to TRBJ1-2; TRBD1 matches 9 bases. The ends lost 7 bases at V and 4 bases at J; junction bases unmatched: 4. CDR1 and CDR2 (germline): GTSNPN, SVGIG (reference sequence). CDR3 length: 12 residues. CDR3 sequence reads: CALTGGGYGYTF. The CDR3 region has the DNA TGTGCCTTAACAGGGGGCGGCTATGGCTACACCTTC.

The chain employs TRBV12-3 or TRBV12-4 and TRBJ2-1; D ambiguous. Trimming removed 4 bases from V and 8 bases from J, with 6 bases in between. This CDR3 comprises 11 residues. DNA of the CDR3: TGTGCCAGCAGTTCCAGGCATGAGCAGTTCTTC. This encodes CASSSRHEQFF.